The present T cell receptor (beta chain) was sequenced within a study of cytomegalovirus exposure and HLA in healthy donors. Looking at the study overall: Of all 360 or so donors who were genotyped, under 90% belonged to the Caucasian-associated ancestry cluster.

The V gene's germline CDR1 is MGHRA and CDR2 YSYEKL. Losses at the gene ends were 4 bases for V and 5 bases for J; bases not matched to a gene: 6. This CDR3 has 15 residues. A multiplex PCR was run with 60 Vbeta primers and 13 Jbeta primers. Using immunoSEQ multiplex PCR, the repertoire was profiled, and TCRdb retains in-frame clones only, with some absent. This table has fewer than 85,000 clones, more than 60% appearing once. The clonotype comes from a male donor in good health and CMV-seropositive. What was sequenced was PBMCs. The J gene is TRBJ2-1, the V gene TRBV4-1; 9 positions agree with TRBD1. The CDR3 spells CASSLYRGPDNEQFF. CDR3 nucleotides: TGCGCCAGCAGCCTTTACAGGGGGCCGGACAATGAGCAGTTCTTC.